Presented here are 21 T cell receptor beta chains from one specimen sequenced in a study of T cells in Graves' hyperthyroidism and ophthalmopathy (dated by TCRdb to between 2018 and 2021). Libraries were built with multiplex PCR. This sample was sequenced with an Illumina HiSeq 2000. The TCR beta CDR3 regions were amplified from the RNA transcripts. For the first round of RT-PCR on the TCR CDR3, the HTBI primer set was used together with the Qiagen OneStep RT-PCR kit. Starting from the raw public reads, TCRdb applied fastp trimming at Q25, assembled clones with MiXCR and retained in-frame beta chains. Every entry covers one CDR3 protein and lists the most common genes and DNA from its rows. This sample is represented by about 690,000 distinct CDR3 sequences; 15% to 20% of them were singletons. The ten largest clonotypes hold 15% to 19% of the sample. Sequenced input: blood. The receptors come from a man aged 45-65 years with Graves' hyperthyroidism.

With regard to this clonotype: This may come from a read error, since a much larger clone is one base off. This chain uses TRBV27 with TRBJ2-7; D gene unclear. The CDR3 runs 14 residues. The V gene lost 6 bases and the J gene lost 4 bases, with 16 bases spanning the gap. Looked up from germline, CDR1 is MNHEY and CDR2 is SMNVEV (reference sequence). This CDR3 is CASRPRAPWYEQYF. The CDR3 bases are TGTGCCAGCAGGCCCCGGGCCCCATGGTACGAGCAGTACTTC.

This clonotype has just a few counts. The V gene is TRBV28, the J gene TRBJ2-6; D uncertain. CDR1 MDHEN and CDR2 SYDVKM come from the germline V gene. This CDR3 spans 15 amino acids. With 3 bases removed from V and 1 base from J, the gap between germline ends came to 7 bases. The CDR3 sequence: CASSFQGSGANVLTF. CDR3 in DNA: TGTGCCAGCAGTTTTCAAGGGTCTGGGGCCAACGTCCTGACTTTC.

The chain carries TRBV13 and TRBJ2-7, with D perhaps assigned TRBD1 or TRBD2 (6 bases each). The CDR3 runs to 13 residues. The germline V and J ends were trimmed by 5 bases and 6 bases, with 14 bases remaining between them. CDR1 and CDR2 (germline): PRHDT, FYEKMQ (reference sequence). CDR3 residues: CASSTGGTSEQYF. The DNA for the CDR3 is TGTGCCAGCAGCACCGGGGGCACCAGCGAGCAGTACTTC.

This clonotype was seen a few times. This sequence joins TRBV30 and TRBJ1-5; the D is unclear. CDR3 length equals 13 residues. Trimming took 4 bases from V and 0 from J, leaving 7 bases between them. CDR1 and CDR2 from the germline V gene are GTSNPN and SVGIG (reference sequence). The CDR3, as DNA: TGTGCCTGGAAGAATAATAGCAATCAGCCCCAGCATTTT. Translation gives CAWKNNSNQPQHF.

This chain joins TRBV2 and TRBJ1-5; unclear D gene. The germline V and J ends were trimmed by 7 bases and 0 bases, with 7 bases remaining between them. CDR1 SNHLY and CDR2 FYNNEI come from the germline V gene. This CDR3 region has 13 residues. The CDR3 loop reads CASTQDSNQPQHF. The CDR3 nucleotides read TGTGCCAGCACCCAGGATAGCAATCAGCCCCAGCATTTT.

This clonotype was seen ten or more times. The CDR3 is CASSFVVVEDTQYF. The CDR3 DNA follows: TGTGCCAGCAGTTTCGTGGTGGTCGAAGATACGCAGTATTTT. The chain employs TRBV12-3 or TRBV12-4 and TRBJ2-3; D remains unclear. The germline V and J ends were trimmed by 3 bases and 5 bases, with 12 bases remaining between them. There are 14 residues in the CDR3.

This clonotype was detected many times. The V call is TRBV9, the J call TRBJ1-1; D possibly corresponds to TRBD1 (5 bases). Trimming pared 3 bases from V and 3 bases from J, leaving 9 bases between. Per the germline V gene, CDR1 is SGDLS and CDR2 is YYNGEE. The CDR3 has 13 amino acids. The CDR3 reads CASSGLGDTEAFF. The CDR3 DNA follows: TGTGCCAGCAGCGGACTGGGGGACACTGAAGCTTTCTTT.

Regarding this clonotype: A read error is possible here, since a much larger clone lies one base away. CDR3 sequence: CAIMPDPRLSGANVLTF. In DNA, the CDR3 is TGTGCCATCATGCCGGACCCGCGGTTGTCTGGGGCCAACGTCCTGACTTTC. The chain recombines TRBV6-2 or TRBV6-3 with TRBJ2-6; D unresolved. There are 17 residues in the CDR3. V shed 10 bases and J shed 1 base, with 20 bases lying between them. From germline, CDR1 is MNHEY and CDR2 SVGEGT.

In its sample, this clonotype was seen a few times. CDR3 sequence: CASSEPREQFF. The CDR3 nucleotides read TGCGCCAGCAGTGAGCCTAGAGAGCAGTTCTTC. This rearrangement joins TRBV10-2 to TRBJ2-1; D not resolved. Germline V gene lookup returns CDR1 WSHSY and CDR2 SAAADI. The CDR3 is made up of 11 amino acids. Deletions cut 2 bases from V and 10 bases from J, with 6 bases between.

At least ten counts were recorded for this clonotype. The gene calls are TRBV2 and TRBJ2-7; D is possibly TRBD2 (5 bases). The V end lost 5 bases, the J end lost 4 bases, and 18 bases lay between the germline ends. CDR3 length equals 15 residues. The germline CDR1 and CDR2 sequences are SNHLY and FYNNEI. The CDR3 DNA reads as TGTGCCAGCAGTCCGTACGCGGGCTTGTTTTACGAGCAGTACTTC. Its protein is CASSPYAGLFYEQYF.

The chain combines TRBV28 with TRBJ1-5; a weak D match, TRBD1 (6 bases). Germline CDR1 MDHEN, CDR2 SYDVKM. V lost 6 bases and J lost 1, with 19 bases in between. This CDR3 spans 17 amino acids. Here the CDR3 DNA reads TGTGCCAGCAGGCTAGAAGGGGGGGTGCTGAGCAATCAGCCCCAGCATTTT. Translated: CASRLEGGVLSNQPQHF.

This clonotype came up many times. CDR3 amino acids: CSARLVGEQYF. CDR3 nucleotides: TGCAGCGCCAGACTAGTTGGCGAGCAGTACTTC. This chain joins TRBV29-1 and TRBJ2-7; D perhaps matches TRBD2 (6 bases). The V gene's germline CDR1 is SQVTM and CDR2 ANQGSEA. Trimming pared 7 bases from V and 6 bases from J, leaving 13 bases between. The CDR3 runs to 11 residues.

The chain combines TRBV20-1 with TRBJ2-7, with no clear D. V lost 5 bases and J lost 0, with 14 bases in between. This CDR3 is built from 14 residues. Germline assignment: CDR1 DFQATT and CDR2 SNEGSKA (reference sequence). This chain's CDR3 is CSASGALSSYEQYF. In DNA form, the CDR3 reads TGCAGTGCTTCTGGCGCCCTCAGCTCCTACGAGCAGTACTTC.

This sequence joins TRBV18 and TRBJ2-3; 7 bases align to TRBD1. This CDR3 comprises 14 residues. Germline-derived CDR1 and CDR2 are KGHSH and LQKENI. Trimming cost V 4 bases and J 5 bases; bases outside gene matches: 6. CDR3 loop: CASSHRDSLDTQYF. Written as DNA, the CDR3 is TGTGCCAGCTCACACCGGGACAGCCTAGATACGCAGTATTTT. The full variable domain, its missing parts supplied by reference TRBV18 and TRBJ2-3, is NAGVMQNPRHLVRRRGQEARLRCSPMKGHSHVYWYRQLPEEGLKFMVYLQKENIIDESGMPKERFSAEFPKEGPSILRIQQVVRGDSAAYFCASSHRDSLDTQYFGPGTRLTVL.

The rearrangement links TRBV24-1 to TRBJ2-1; D possibly corresponds to TRBD1 (6 bases). From germline, CDR1 is KGHDR and CDR2 SFDVKD. Trimming shortened V by 1 base and J by 5 bases, and 8 bases separated the two germline ends. The CDR3 has 14 residues. The CDR3 sequence: CATSDFNRDNEQFF. The CDR3 DNA follows: TGTGCCACCAGTGATTTTAACAGGGACAATGAGCAGTTCTTC.

This clonotype has ten or more counts. The rearrangement uses TRBV5-1 and TRBJ1-1, with 8 nucleotides matching TRBD1. The V and J ends lost 0 bases and 1 base, in that order; junction bases with no gene match: 11. CDR3 length equals 18 residues. The germline V gene encodes CDR1 SGHRS and CDR2 YFSETQ. This chain's CDR3 is CASSLDRDRYVSNTEAFF. DNA of the CDR3: TGCGCCAGCAGCTTGGACCGGGACAGGTACGTTTCGAACACTGAAGCTTTCTTT.

A word on this clonotype: This sequence may be a read error, since a much larger clone differs from it by one base. This likely comes from a read error, as the CDR3 has no conserved phenylalanine or tryptophan at its end. The rearrangement uses TRBV28 and TRBJ1-1; D might be TRBD1 (6 bases). Germline loops: CDR1 MDHEN, CDR2 SYDVKM. The CDR3 length is 18 residues. The V end was cut by 0 bases, the J end by 0 bases, with 17 bases between. The CDR3 DNA follows: TGTGCCAGCAGTTTATGGCAGTGGGACACTAGGTTGAACACTGAAGCTTTCCTT. Its translation: CASSLWQWDTRLNTEAFL.

This chain joins TRBV30 and TRBJ1-5; D perhaps matches TRBD1 (6 bases). Trimming took 0 bases from V and 6 from J, leaving 12 bases between them. Germline V gene lookup returns CDR1 GTSNPN and CDR2 SVGIG (reference sequence). The CDR3 loop spans 14 amino acids. The CDR3 loop reads CAWSVGGGGQPQHF. CDR3 nucleotides: TGTGCCTGGAGTGTAGGGGGGGGAGGTCAGCCCCAGCATTTT.

This clonotype was observed a handful of times. The V call is TRBV29-1, the J call TRBJ1-5; D is undetermined. Germline V gene data show CDR1 as SQVTM and CDR2 as ANQGSEA. This CDR3 spans 12 amino acids. V lost 7 bases and J lost 3, with 10 bases in between. The CDR3 DNA follows: TGCAGCGCCGGGGAGGACAATCAGCCCCAGCATTTT. This encodes CSAGEDNQPQHF.

A few counts support this clonotype. V and J are TRBV4-1 and TRBJ2-7, with 8 bases aligning to TRBD1. CDR1 and CDR2 (germline): MGHRA, YSYEKL. V trimming: 5 bases; J trimming: 4 bases; junction bases outside the gene matches: 10. CDR3 length: 15 residues. CDR3 sequence reads: CASSGGGTGGYEQYF. The CDR3 DNA sequence: TGCGCCAGCAGCGGAGGGGGGACAGGAGGATACGAGCAGTACTTC.

This clonotype was detected ten times or more. The rearrangement links TRBV11-2 to TRBJ1-1; 7 nucleotides agree with TRBD1. The CDR3 is made up of 13 amino acids. Germline lookup yields CDR1 SGHAT and CDR2 FQNNGV. J was trimmed by 2 bases and V by 8 bases; bases with no gene match: 5. CDR3 amino acids: CASRRDSNTEAFF. For the CDR3, the DNA is TGTGCCAGCCGCCGGGACAGTAACACTGAAGCTTTCTTT.